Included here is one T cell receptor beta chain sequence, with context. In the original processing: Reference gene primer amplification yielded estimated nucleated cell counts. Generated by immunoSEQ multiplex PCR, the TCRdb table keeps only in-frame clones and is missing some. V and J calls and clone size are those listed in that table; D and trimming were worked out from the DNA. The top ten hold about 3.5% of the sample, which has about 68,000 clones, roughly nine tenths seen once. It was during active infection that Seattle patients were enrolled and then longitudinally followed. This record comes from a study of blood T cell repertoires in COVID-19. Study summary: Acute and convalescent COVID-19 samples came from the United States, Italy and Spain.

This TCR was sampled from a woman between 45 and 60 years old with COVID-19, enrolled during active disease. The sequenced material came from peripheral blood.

This CDR3 reads CASTRLAGGRDTQYF. The CDR3 region has the DNA TGTGCCAGCACACGACTAGCGGGAGGTAGAGATACGCAGTATTTT. J is TRBJ2-3 and V is TRBV9; 13 bases fit TRBD2. The V and J ends lost 6 bases and 5 bases, in that order; junction bases with no gene match: 6. CDR3 size: 15 residues. In germline, CDR1 is SGDLS, CDR2 YYNGEE. The entire variable domain, with the rest obtained from reference TRBV9 and TRBJ2-3, is as follows: DSGVTQTPKHLITATGQRVTLRCSPRSGDLSVYWYQQSLDQGLQFLIQYYNGEERAKGNILERFSAQQFPDLHSELNLSSLELGDSALYFCASTRLAGGRDTQYFGPGTRLTVL.